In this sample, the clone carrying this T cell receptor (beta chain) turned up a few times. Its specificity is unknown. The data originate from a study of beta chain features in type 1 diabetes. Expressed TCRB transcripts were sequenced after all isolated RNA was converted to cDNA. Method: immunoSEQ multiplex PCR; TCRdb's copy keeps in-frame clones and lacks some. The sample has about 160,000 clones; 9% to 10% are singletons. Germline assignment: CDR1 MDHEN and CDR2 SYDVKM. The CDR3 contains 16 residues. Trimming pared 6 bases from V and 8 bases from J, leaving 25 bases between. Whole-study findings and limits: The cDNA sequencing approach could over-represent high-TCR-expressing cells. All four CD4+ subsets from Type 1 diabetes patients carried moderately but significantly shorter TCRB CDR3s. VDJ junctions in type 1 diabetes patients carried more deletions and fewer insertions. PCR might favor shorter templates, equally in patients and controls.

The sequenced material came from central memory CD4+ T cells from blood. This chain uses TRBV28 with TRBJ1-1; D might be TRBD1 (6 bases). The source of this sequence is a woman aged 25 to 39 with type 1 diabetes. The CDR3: CASRVRLGKVQGEAFF. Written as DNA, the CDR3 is TGTGCCAGCAGGGTTCGCCTCGGGAAGGTCCAGGGGGAAGCTTTCTTT.